This paragraph reports one T cell receptor (beta chain). The source of the sample is a study of Ad26.COV2.S vaccination and SARS-CoV-2 variants. Germline trimming cut 4 bases from V and 8 bases from J; bases unmatched to any gene: 8. In germline, CDR1 is SGHRS, CDR2 YFSETQ. CDR3 length: 15 amino acids. The treatment is: 15 to 20 received Ad26.COV2.S at low or high dose, single or two shots; 5 received placebo; per-sample allocation not given. Collection of samples fell on day 63 after the first vaccine or placebo injection. Sequenced by immunoSEQ multiplex PCR; TCRdb stores in-frame clones only, minus some. Counted here are about 440,000 clones, roughly 91% occurring once; the ten biggest clones make up roughly 4%.

This chain uses TRBV5-1 with TRBJ1-6; 8 bases are shared with TRBD1. The source material was peripheral blood, sampled in a trial of Ad26.COV2.S vaccine versus placebo. The sequence derives from a person between 18 and 59 years old who received the Ad26.COV2.S COVID-19 vaccine or a placebo. CDR3 residues: CASSARTGKDSPLHF. In DNA form, the CDR3 reads TGCGCCAGCAGCGCGCGGACAGGGAAGGATTCACCCCTCCACTTT.